This T cell receptor beta chain was sequenced for a study of T cells in pancreatic ductal adenocarcinoma. This table comes from immunoSEQ multiplex PCR, and its TCRdb copy is limited to in-frame clones, with some not included. The sample has about 98,000 clones, nearly 95% seen once; the top ten hold less than 4%. Remarks on this clone: The antigen is undetermined.

Germline values: CDR1 SGDLS, CDR2 YYNGEE. The V gene end was trimmed by 4 bases and the J gene end by 4 bases; junction bases not matched to a gene: 8. The CDR3 runs 15 residues. Selected pancreatic ductal adenocarcinoma patients had undergone surgery without neoadjuvant therapy. Study results and caveats: The resected cohort was biased toward the minority with early-stage disease. Tumors hold more CD45RO+ effector T cells, which may bias toward lower diversity.

This rearrangement joins TRBV9 to TRBJ2-5, with 9 bases that match TRBD1. The TCR was taken from a human donor with pancreatic ductal adenocarcinoma. Sequencing was performed on PBMCs. CDR3 in amino acids: CASSRSRTGVETQYF. CDR3 nucleotide sequence: TGTGCCAGCAGCCGTAGTCGGACAGGGGTAGAGACCCAGTACTTC.